This T cell receptor (beta chain) was recovered during a study of T cell responses to AZD1222 COVID-19 vaccine. This CDR3 is built from 14 residues. Germline-derived CDR1 and CDR2 are SGHTA and FQGTGA. The V and J ends lost 6 bases and 5 bases respectively, with 16 bases between them. Method: immunoSEQ multiplex PCR; TCRdb's copy keeps in-frame clones and lacks some. The table lists about 180,000 clones, roughly nine tenths of them singletons, with about 6.9% in the top ten. The specimen comprised peripheral blood, sampled on day 0 of AZD1222 vaccination. The genes are TRBV7-3 and TRBJ2-5; perhaps D is TRBD1 or TRBD2 (5 bases each). This clonotype originated in an adult in good health. The CDR3 sequence is CASRKPGRGETQYF. CDR3 DNA sequence: TGTGCCAGCAGGAAGCCAGGGAGAGGGGAGACCCAGTACTTC.